This is a list of T cell receptor beta chains from one sample in a study of OX40 agonist ivuxolimab in advanced cancers. Assay: immunoSEQ multiplex PCR; the TCRdb copy retains only in-frame clones and omits some. The repertoire holds about 31,000 clones, approximately 91% seen once, with under 70% in the top ten. This specimen was CD4+ or CD8+ T cells sorted from blood, taken in a trial of the OX40 agonist ivuxolimab. Receptors originate from an adult with an advanced solid tumor such as melanoma, head and neck, liver or kidney cancer. Each CDR3 is given with its conserved first and last residue. The D gene is left open where the match is weak. Size is stated for part of the rows, as once, few or many counts, or as a class when the clone is expanded.

TRBV7-9	TRBD1	TRBJ1-1	.	CASNYQGQEAFF	TGTGCCAGCAACTACCAGGGACAGGAAGCTTTCTTT
TRBV5-6	.	TRBJ1-3	.	CASSLVGAYSGNTIYF	TGTGCCAGCAGCTTGGTAGGGGCCTACTCTGGAAACACCATATATTTT
TRBV7-6	TRBD2	TRBJ2-4	.	CASSSQRELAKNIQYF	TGTGCCAGCAGTTCGCAGCGGGAGTTAGCCAAAAACATTCAGTACTTC
TRBV4-3	TRBD1	TRBJ2-3	.	CASSPYGDSSTDTQYF	TGCGCCAGCAGCCCGTACGGGGACAGCAGCACAGATACGCAGTATTTT
TRBV4-3	.	TRBJ1-2	.	CASSQESVPSNYGYTF	TGCGCCAGCAGCCAAGAGTCGGTGCCTTCTAACTATGGCTACACCTTC
TRBV4-1	.	TRBJ1-5	.	CASSAGRYNQPQHF	TGCGCCAGCAGCGCCGGACGTTACAATCAGCCCCAGCATTTT
TRBV19	.	TRBJ2-7	.	CASSIGGGSYEQYF	TGTGCCAGTAGTATTGGGGGAGGCTCCTACGAGCAGTACTTC
TRBV6-1	.	TRBJ2-1	.	CASSERVTYNEQFF	TGTGCCAGCAGTGAGAGAGTTACCTACAATGAGCAGTTCTTC
TRBV6-5	.	TRBJ2-2	.	CASSYSSYTGELFF	TGTGCCAGCAGTTACTCGAGTTACACCGGGGAGCTGTTTTTT
TRBV7-9	.	TRBJ2-4	.	CASSLLGAKNKNIQYF	TGTGCCAGCAGCTTATTAGGGGCCAAGAACAAAAACATTCAGTACTTC
TRBV4-1	.	TRBJ2-3	.	CASSPPDRPDTQYF	TGCGCCAGCAGCCCTCCGGACAGACCGGATACGCAGTATTTT
TRBV18	.	TRBJ2-7	once	CASAARDDGTYEQYF	TGTGCCAGCGCGGCCCGGGACGACGGAACCTACGAGCAGTACTTC
TRBV27	TRBD2	TRBJ2-3	.	CASSYGTSGRTDTQYF	TGTGCCAGCAGTTACGGGACTAGCGGGCGCACAGATACGCAGTATTTT
TRBV9	.	TRBJ2-1	.	CASSGQIQDEQFF	TGTGCCAGCTCCGGACAGATCCAGGATGAGCAGTTCTTC
TRBV11-2	.	TRBJ2-7	.	CASSRGRSYEQYF	TGTGCCAGCAGCCGTGGACGGTCCTACGAGCAGTACTTC
TRBV5-1	TRBD1	TRBJ2-1	.	CASSLWTGPSYNEQFF	TGCGCCAGCAGCTTGTGGACAGGGCCATCCTACAATGAGCAGTTCTTC
TRBV30	.	TRBJ1-2	.	CAWRLFWDSDYYGYTF	TGTGCCTGGAGGCTTTTCTGGGACTCCGACTACTATGGCTACACCTTC
TRBV15	.	TRBJ2-2	.	CAIPDGNTGELFF	TGTGCCATCCCGGACGGGAACACCGGGGAGCTGTTTTTT
TRBV9	.	TRBJ2-1	.	CASSVGSGAGSYNEQFF	TGTGCCAGCAGCGTCGGTAGTGGGGCGGGCTCCTACAATGAGCAGTTCTTC
TRBV5-4	.	TRBJ2-3	.	CASSLEAQVSTDTQYF	TGTGCCAGCAGCTTGGAGGCCCAGGTGAGCACAGATACGCAGTATTTT
TRBV5-4	TRBD2	TRBJ2-2	.	CASSLGGLASPGELFF	TGTGCCAGCAGCTTGGGGGGACTAGCTTCCCCCGGGGAGCTGTTTTTT
TRBV29-1	.	TRBJ2-1	few	CSAETYNEQFF	TGCAGCGCGGAGACCTACAATGAGCAGTTCTTC